The clone carrying this T cell receptor beta chain has just one count. J gave up 4 bases and V 0 bases, and 13 bases lay outside the gene matches. CDR3 length: 20 amino acids. CDR1 is LGHDT, CDR2 YNNKEL, per germline (reference sequence). These data belong to a study of blood T cell repertoires in COVID-19. Study-level background: Samples came from the United States, Italy and Spain, spanning acute and convalescent COVID-19. Nucleic acid was either cDNA or gDNA, and it came from T cells, B-cell-depleted T cells, or PBMCs.

Original methodology: Scientists estimated how many nucleated cells there were by amplifying reference gene primers. Profiled with immunoSEQ multiplex PCR; TCRdb holds only in-frame clones, not every one. The V and J calls and the clone size are those of that table, but D and trimming were determined from the DNA. This table holds fewer than 250,000 clones, approximately 84% found once. This TCR came from an elderly woman with acute or convalescent COVID-19. The rearrangement links TRBV3-1 (or the pseudogene TRBV3-2) to TRBJ1-5; 12 bases agree with TRBD1. Sequenced: peripheral blood. CDR3: CASSQDSGTGGNGRNQPQHF. Written as DNA, the CDR3 is TGTGCCAGCAGCCAAGATTCTGGGACAGGGGGCAACGGTAGGAATCAGCCCCAGCATTTT.